The present T cell receptor beta chain was sequenced within a study of cytomegalovirus exposure and HLA in healthy donors. Broader study findings: Specificity of a few CMV-associated chains for CMV antigens was verified in vitro. 164 TCR beta chains were listed as cytomegalovirus-associated. Some highly shared sequence variants likely arose as a pipeline artifact.

The PCR employed 60 Vbeta primers together with 13 Jbeta primers. Data came from immunoSEQ multiplex PCR; TCRdb stores just in-frame clones and leaves some out. In the table there are around 63,000 clones, around four fifths of which are singletons. Note on this clone: What it recognizes is unknown.

Trimming pared 8 bases from V and 0 bases from J, leaving 11 bases between. This CDR3 contains 14 residues. Germline V gene sequence: CDR1 LNHNV, CDR2 YYDKDF (reference sequence). The sequencing input was PBMCs. This TCR came from a woman aged 30 to 39 in good health and CMV-seronegative. The gene calls are TRBV15 and TRBJ1-3; TRBD1 is a possible D gene (6 bases). CDR3 nucleotides: TGTGCCACCCAACAGGGTTTCTCTGGAAACACCATATATTTT. Its protein is CATQQGFSGNTIYF.